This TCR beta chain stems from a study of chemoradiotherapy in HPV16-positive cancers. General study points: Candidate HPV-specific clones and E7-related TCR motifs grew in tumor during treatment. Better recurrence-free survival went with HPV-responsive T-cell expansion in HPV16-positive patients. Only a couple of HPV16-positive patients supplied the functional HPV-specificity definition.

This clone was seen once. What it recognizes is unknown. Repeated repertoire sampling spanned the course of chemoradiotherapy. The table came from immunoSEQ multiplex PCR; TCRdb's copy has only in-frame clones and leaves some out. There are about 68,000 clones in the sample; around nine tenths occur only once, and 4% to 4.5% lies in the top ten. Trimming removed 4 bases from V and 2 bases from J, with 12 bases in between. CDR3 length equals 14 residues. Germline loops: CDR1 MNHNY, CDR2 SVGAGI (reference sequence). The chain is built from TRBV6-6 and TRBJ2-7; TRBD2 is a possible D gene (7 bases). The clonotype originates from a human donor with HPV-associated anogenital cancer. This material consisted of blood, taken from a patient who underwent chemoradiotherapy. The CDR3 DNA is TGTGCCAGCAGTTGGGGGGCGGGGGCCTACGAGCAGTACTTC. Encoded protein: CASSWGAGAYEQYF.